These 30 T cell receptor beta chains originate from one sample sequenced in a study of cytomegalovirus exposure and HLA in healthy donors. PCR involved 60 Vbeta and 13 Jbeta primers. Assay used: immunoSEQ multiplex PCR; TCRdb lists only in-frame clones, some missing. The data hold around 86,000 clones, with 75% to 80% observed a single time. The sample comprised PBMCs. The receptors here all came from a female donor in good health and CMV-seronegative.

The rearrangement links TRBV7-9 to TRBJ2-5; 15 bases fit TRBD2. Germline V gene sequence: CDR1 SEHNR, CDR2 FQNEAQ (reference sequence). This CDR3 spans 19 amino acids. Unmatched junction bases numbered 14, after V lost 4 bases and J lost 5 bases. The DNA of the CDR3 is TGTGCCAGCAGCTCCGGACTAGCGGGAGGGGATCTCCTTGGGGAGACCCAGTACTTC. Its protein product is CASSSGLAGGDLLGETQYF.

The V call is TRBV6-4, the J call TRBJ2-2; 10 bases fit TRBD2. The CDR3 contains 18 residues. J was trimmed by 0 bases and V by 6 bases; bases with no gene match: 10. The germline gives CDR1 MRHNA, CDR2 SNTAGT. CDR3 sequence reads: CASSGGGLAVANTGELFF. CDR3 DNA: TGTGCCAGCAGCGGCGGTGGACTAGCGGTCGCGAACACCGGGGAGCTGTTTTTT.

The rearrangement links TRBV5-4 to TRBJ2-5, with 7 bases aligning to TRBD2. The CDR3 runs 17 residues. V gave up 4 bases and J gave up 2 bases; unmatched junction bases: 14. CDR1 and CDR2 (germline): SGHNT, YYREEE (reference sequence). CDR3 DNA sequence: TGTGCCAGCAGCCGCCCAGGCCTAGCGGCCCTACAAGAGACCCAGTACTTC. Its protein product is CASSRPGLAALQETQYF.

This clone was seen just once. The chain employs TRBV2 and TRBJ1-1, with TRBD1 as a possible D gene (6 bases). The CDR3 has 12 residues. V was clipped by 5 bases and J by 3 bases, with 7 bases between them. Germline values: CDR1 SNHLY, CDR2 FYNNEI. CDR3 in amino acids: CASSRQDTEAFF. DNA of the CDR3: TGTGCCAGCAGTAGACAGGACACTGAAGCTTTCTTT.

Here the CDR3 DNA reads TGTGCCAGGGGGACAGGGCCCACTGAAGCTTTCTTT. Protein: CARGTGPTEAFF. The genes are TRBV2 and TRBJ1-1, with 9 bases fitting TRBD1. The CDR3 is 12 residues long. The trim removed 9 bases at V and 4 bases at J, leaving 3 bases unmatched. The germline gives CDR1 SNHLY, CDR2 FYNNEI. Looking up the rest from reference TRBV2 and TRBJ1-1 gives the full variable domain: EPEVTQTPSHQVTQMGQEVILRCVPISNHLYFYWYRQILGQKVEFLVSFYNNEISEKSEIFDDQFSVERPDGSNFTLKIRSTKLEDSAMYFCARGTGPTEAFFGQGTRLTVV.

J is TRBJ2-3 and V is TRBV7-9; 8 bases are a match to TRBD1. Germline V gene data show CDR1 as SEHNR and CDR2 as FQNEAQ (reference sequence). Unmatched junction bases numbered 7, after V lost 4 bases and J lost 4 bases. This CDR3 is built from 15 residues. CDR3 sequence: CASSSGQGGADTQYF. CDR3 nucleotides: TGTGCCAGCAGCTCCGGACAGGGTGGTGCAGATACGCAGTATTTT.

The rearrangement joins TRBV28 to TRBJ2-1, with D tentatively TRBD2 (5 bases). The CDR3 has 13 amino acids. Looked up from germline, CDR1 is MDHEN and CDR2 is SYDVKM. Trimming removed 3 bases at V and 8 bases at J, with 11 bases between. In nucleotides, the CDR3 is TGTGCCAGCAGTTTCCTCGGAGGCGATGAGCAGTTCTTC. Residues: CASSFLGGDEQFF.

This clone appeared once. The chain carries TRBV6-1 and TRBJ1-1; 11 nucleotides agree with TRBD1. Germline CDR1 reads MNHNS; CDR2 reads SASEGT. The CDR3 totals 15 residues. V dropped 5 bases and J dropped 4; count of bases not matched to a gene: 6. This CDR3 is CASSPDRGRITEAFF. The CDR3 nucleotides read TGTGCCAGCAGTCCGGACAGGGGGCGAATCACTGAAGCTTTCTTT.

This chain links TRBV6-1 with TRBJ2-1; tentatively, D is TRBD2 (6 bases). This CDR3 spans 14 amino acids. The ends were cut back, 1 base at V and 7 bases at J, with 11 bases in the middle. In germline, CDR1 is MNHNS, CDR2 SASEGT. CDR3 sequence reads: CASSEVFGGNEQFF. The CDR3 DNA reads as TGTGCCAGCAGTGAAGTATTCGGAGGGAATGAGCAGTTCTTC.

The chain couples TRBV5-1 to TRBJ2-3; weak D call: TRBD2 (7 bases). V was cut by 0 bases and J by 6 bases, with 11 bases left in between. Germline CDR1 reads SGHRS; CDR2 reads YFSETQ. This CDR3 contains 14 residues. The CDR3 DNA is TGCGCCAGCAGCTTGGACGGGGGGCGTGATACGCAGTATTTT. As protein: CASSLDGGRDTQYF.

This rearrangement joins TRBV28 to TRBJ2-5; 7 positions agree with TRBD1. J was trimmed by 3 bases and V by 3 bases; bases with no gene match: 4. From germline, CDR1 is MDHEN and CDR2 SYDVKM. The CDR3 is 14 residues long. This CDR3 reads CASSFGTAEETQYF. The CDR3 DNA reads TGTGCCAGCAGTTTTGGGACAGCAGAAGAGACCCAGTACTTC.

This clone was seen only a few times. J is TRBJ1-1 and V is TRBV28, with D perhaps matching TRBD1 (5 bases). The length of the CDR3 is 15 residues. Trimming took 3 bases from V and 5 from J, leaving 16 bases between them. Germline CDR1 MDHEN, CDR2 SYDVKM. The DNA for the CDR3 is TGTGCCAGCAGTTTTCCCTTGACCGCAGGGACTGAAGCTTTCTTT. This translates into CASSFPLTAGTEAFF.

Comment on this clone: One junction end disagrees with the germline gene, perhaps due to a read error. The V gene is TRBV4-3, the J gene TRBJ1-6; D ambiguous. CDR3 size: 18 residues. CDR1 and CDR2 from the germline V gene are LGHNA and YSLEER. The chain's CDR3 is CAISQVEAETPYNSPLHF. For the CDR3, the DNA is TGCGCCATCAGCCAAGTAGAGGCAGAAACTCCCTATAATTCACCCCTCCACTTT.

This chain uses TRBV6-5 with TRBJ2-1, with 7 bases lining up with TRBD1. This CDR3 has 15 residues. The trim removed 2 bases at V and 7 bases at J, leaving 8 bases unmatched. Germline-derived CDR1 and CDR2 are MNHEY and SVGAGI. CDR3 loop: CASSYEGRGTNEQFF. CDR3 nucleotides: TGTGCCAGCAGTTACGAGGGCAGGGGGACGAATGAGCAGTTCTTC.

This sequence joins TRBV9 and TRBJ2-3; 9 bases line up with TRBD1. Germline V lookup: CDR1 SGDLS, CDR2 YYNGEE. The CDR3 is made up of 15 amino acids. The trim removed 3 bases at V and 2 bases at J, leaving 4 bases unmatched. CDR3 DNA: TGTGCCAGCAGCGGCTGGACAGGGGCCACAGATACGCAGTATTTT. Amino acid sequence: CASSGWTGATDTQYF.

As concerns this clone: No conserved phenylalanine or tryptophan ends this CDR3, so it is likely a read error. The DNA is left out, because the CDR3 cannot be placed on it with certainty; the CDR3 is given as TCRdb lists it. This chain links TRBV6-9 with TRBJ1-5; the table names TRBD1, a call not compared with the DNA. The CDR3 spans 12 amino acids, including both terminal residues. Germline assignment: CDR1 MNHGY and CDR2 SVAAGI. The CDR3 sequence: CASSSLDSPSIR.

This clone was seen once. This sequence joins TRBV15 and TRBJ1-2; D is ambiguous. The V gene lost 3 bases and the J gene lost 4 bases, with 12 bases spanning the gap. CDR3 length equals 14 residues. The V gene's germline CDR1 is LNHNV and CDR2 YYDKDF (reference sequence). Written as DNA, the CDR3 is TGTGCCACCAGCAGTGGGGAGGCGGGCTATGGCTACACCTTC. Translation gives CATSSGEAGYGYTF.

The chain couples TRBV29-1 to TRBJ2-3; TRBD2 agrees at 7 bases. CDR1 and CDR2 from the germline V gene are SQVTM and ANQGSEA. The V gene end was trimmed by 5 bases and the J gene end by 2 bases; junction bases not matched to a gene: 13. The CDR3 spans 16 residues. CDR3 sequence: CSVTLWGGFTTDTQYF. The CDR3 DNA is TGCAGCGTTACCCTATGGGGGGGATTTACCACAGATACGCAGTATTTT.

The chain carries TRBV5-1 and TRBJ2-2; TRBD1 is a possible D gene (6 bases). The germline V and J ends were trimmed by 4 bases and 0 bases, with 13 bases remaining between them. This CDR3 comprises 16 residues. Germline CDR1 and CDR2: SGHRS and YFSETQ. The CDR3: CASSPIGTSNTGELFF. CDR3 coding DNA: TGCGCCAGCAGCCCAATAGGGACATCGAACACCGGGGAGCTGTTTTTT.

This rearrangement joins TRBV2 to TRBJ2-3; TRBD1 is a possible D gene (5 bases). The CDR3 is 15 residues long. V shed 6 bases and J shed 0 bases, with 13 bases lying between them. Germline V gene sequence: CDR1 SNHLY, CDR2 FYNNEI. The chain's CDR3 is CASSRARLSTDTQYF. The DNA of the CDR3 is TGTGCCAGCAGCAGGGCACGCCTTAGCACAGATACGCAGTATTTT. Full variable domain (rest looked up from reference TRBV2 and TRBJ2-3): EPEVTQTPSHQVTQMGQEVILRCVPISNHLYFYWYRQILGQKVEFLVSFYNNEISEKSEIFDDQFSVERPDGSNFTLKIRSTKLEDSAMYFCASSRARLSTDTQYFGPGTRLTVL.

The chain links TRBV10-3 to TRBJ1-1; D unclear. V lost 1 base and J lost 2, with 11 bases in between. Germline V gene lookup returns CDR1 ENHRY and CDR2 SYGVKD. The CDR3 consists of 15 residues. The chain's CDR3 is CAISEWEVQNTEAFF. The CDR3, as DNA: TGTGCCATCAGTGAGTGGGAGGTTCAAAACACTGAAGCTTTCTTT.

The chain links TRBV28 to TRBJ1-2; the D is unclear. Trimming left V 6 bases short and J 8 bases short, with 19 bases between. CDR1 is MDHEN and CDR2 is SYDVKM in the germline V gene. The CDR3 has 14 residues. The DNA for the CDR3 is TGTGCCAGCAGCCGAGAGGTTTGGGTACGGGGCTACACCTTC. Residues: CASSREVWVRGYTF.

The rearrangement links TRBV7-8 to TRBJ2-2; TRBD1 agrees at 7 bases. The CDR3 length is 15 residues. Germline CDR1 SGHVS, CDR2 FQNEAQ. The J segment lost 2 bases and the V segment lost 5 bases, leaving 5 bases of the junction unmatched. The CDR3 region is CASSPDRVNTGELFF. In DNA form, the CDR3 reads TGTGCCAGCAGCCCTGACAGGGTCAACACCGGGGAGCTGTTTTTT.

This chain's CDR3 is CASSYAQREYNEQFF. CDR3 nucleotides: TGTGCCAGCAGTTACGCCCAGCGGGAGTACAATGAGCAGTTCTTC. V gene TRBV6-5 combines with J gene TRBJ2-1, with TRBD2 matching 8 bases. V trimming: 2 bases; J trimming: 4 bases; junction bases outside the gene matches: 4. The CDR3 contains 15 residues. CDR1 is MNHEY, CDR2 SVGAGI, per germline.

Written as DNA, the CDR3 is TGTGCCAGCAGTGATGGACTAGCGAGTATGAATGAGCAGTTCTTC. It codes for CASSDGLASMNEQFF. This rearrangement joins TRBV27 to TRBJ2-1; 9 bases are shared with TRBD2. CDR1 MNHEY and CDR2 SMNVEV come from the germline V gene (reference sequence). The CDR3 loop spans 15 amino acids. V dropped 5 bases and J dropped 7; count of bases not matched to a gene: 9.

The rearrangement uses TRBV21-1 and TRBJ2-7; TRBD1 is the table's D call, not checked against the DNA. TRBV21-1 is labeled a pseudogene. There are 16 residues in the CDR3. The CDR3 DNA is TGTGCCAGCACCAGTCCCGGGACAGGGTGGAACTACGAGCAGTACTTC. Protein sequence: CASTSPGTGWNYEQYF.

The chain couples TRBV5-4 to TRBJ2-7, with TRBD2 identical over 9 bases. This CDR3 contains 14 residues. The ends lost 0 bases at V and 5 bases at J; junction bases unmatched: 3. The germline V gene encodes CDR1 SGHNT and CDR2 YYREEE (reference sequence). The CDR3 sequence is CASSLGLAVDEQYF. CDR3 nucleotide sequence: TGTGCCAGCAGCTTGGGACTAGCGGTTGACGAGCAGTACTTC.

This rearrangement joins TRBV7-9 to TRBJ2-7; TRBD2 matches 9 bases. Germline V CDR1 and CDR2: SEHNR, FQNEAQ (reference sequence). CDR3 size: 15 residues. The V gene end was trimmed by 10 bases and the J gene end by 4 bases; junction bases not matched to a gene: 14. Here the CDR3 reads CAIPEVAGGPYEQYF. The DNA for the CDR3 is TGTGCCATCCCCGAAGTGGCGGGAGGGCCGTACGAGCAGTACTTC.

The gene calls are TRBV5-1 and TRBJ1-1; 7 bases agree with TRBD1. Germline V gene data show CDR1 as SGHRS and CDR2 as YFSETQ. The CDR3 has 14 amino acids. V dropped 4 bases and J dropped 1; count of bases not matched to a gene: 4. CDR3 sequence reads: CASSPRTGNTEAFF. The CDR3 nucleotides are TGCGCCAGCAGCCCCCGGACAGGGAACACTGAAGCTTTCTTT.

The CDR3 DNA follows: TGTGCCAGCAGCTCTGGGACTAGCGGCGAGCAGTACTTC. It specifies CASSSGTSGEQYF. The gene calls are TRBV7-6 and TRBJ2-7, with 11 bases identical to TRBD2. The CDR3 contains 13 residues. Germline V lookup: CDR1 SGHVS, CDR2 FNYEAQ. V was clipped by 4 bases and J by 6 bases; unmatched bases: 2.